The 25 T cell receptor beta chains given below trace back to one sample, sequenced in a study of shared clonotypes between healthy human individuals. The protocol was immunoSEQ multiplex PCR, while the TCRdb copy is restricted to in-frame clones and leaves out a portion. The data show 2 million to 3 million clones, more than 85% seen once. What was sequenced was naive CD4+ T cells from PBMCs. Subset meaning: CD45RA+ positively selected. The source of these receptors is a man younger than 30 in good health. Some clones in this sample may be carry-over from other donors' samples.

This clone has more than one count but fewer than ten. Other DNA sequences in this specimen translate into the identical CDR3. The chain has TRBV18 and TRBJ2-3; the D call may be TRBD1 or TRBD2 (5 bases each). This CDR3 is 14 amino acids long. The germline CDR1 and CDR2 sequences are KGHSH and LQKENI. Trimming took off 0 bases at V and 1 base at J, with 5 bases between the two ends. This CDR3 is CASSPPGGTDTQYF. The CDR3 DNA reads TGTGCCAGCTCACCACCGGGGGGCACAGATACGCAGTATTTT.

This sequence joins TRBV28 and TRBJ2-2, with TRBD2 matching 8 bases. The CDR3 is 16 amino acids. V lost 7 bases and J lost 0; bases outside the gene matches: 7. Germline CDR1 reads MDHEN; CDR2 reads SYDVKM. The CDR3 loop reads CASIDSGIANTGELFF. The CDR3 DNA follows: TGTGCCAGCATAGATAGCGGGATCGCGAACACCGGGGAGCTGTTTTTT.

This chain connects TRBV5-1 to TRBJ2-7; D may be TRBD2 (7 bases). This CDR3 comprises 15 residues. V lost 0 bases and J 7 bases, leaving 17 bases between the germline ends. Germline CDR1 SGHRS, CDR2 YFSETQ. CDR3 sequence reads: CASSLEPGGLGEQYF. Written as DNA, the CDR3 is TGCGCCAGCAGCTTGGAGCCCGGGGGGCTGGGGGAGCAGTACTTC.

DNA for the CDR3: TGTGCCAGCACTACCGGGACTAGTCGAACCGGGGAGCTGTTTTTT. This codes for CASTTGTSRTGELFF. The V call is TRBV28, the J call TRBJ2-2; 8 nucleotides line up with TRBD2. J lost 5 bases, V lost 7 bases, and 9 bases had no gene match. This CDR3 spans 15 amino acids. Per the germline V gene, CDR1 is MDHEN and CDR2 is SYDVKM.

The chain joins TRBV5-6 to TRBJ2-1, with D possibly matching TRBD1 (7 bases). V lost 2 bases and J lost 9, with 15 bases in between. CDR3 length: 14 residues. Germline V lookup: CDR1 SGHDT, CDR2 YYEEEE. CDR3 in amino acids: CASSFRSGGSEQFF. The CDR3 bases are TGTGCCAGCAGCTTTAGGTCAGGGGGGAGTGAGCAGTTCTTC.

DNA for the CDR3: TGCGCCAGCAGTCAATCCCCGGCAGGGGCTAAGGAGGAACCCTACGAGCAGTACTTC. This gives the protein CASSQSPAGAKEEPYEQYF. The chain uses TRBV23-1 and TRBJ2-7; D possibly corresponds to TRBD1 (6 bases). TRBV23-1 belongs to the ORF category, with a function that is uncertain. The V gene lost 0 bases and the J gene lost 2 bases, with 23 bases spanning the gap. This CDR3 is built from 19 residues.

The rearrangement links TRBV7-9 to TRBJ2-7; 11 bases are a match to TRBD2. The CDR3 has 15 amino acids. CDR1 is SEHNR, CDR2 FQNEAQ, per germline (reference sequence). V was pared by 4 bases and J by 6 bases, with 8 bases of the junction left unmatched. CDR3 amino acids: CASSYDSGRASEQYF. DNA of the CDR3: TGTGCCAGCAGCTACGATAGCGGGAGGGCCTCCGAGCAGTACTTC.

With regard to this clone: The same CDR3 arises from other DNA sequences in this sample as well. The chain employs TRBV5-4 and TRBJ2-3; D unclear. The V and J ends lost 0 bases and 0 bases respectively, with 5 bases between them. The CDR3 is 14 residues long. The germline V gene has CDR1 SGHNT and CDR2 YYREEE (reference sequence). CDR3 nucleotides: TGTGCCAGCAGCTTGGCCGGTAGCACAGATACGCAGTATTTT. As protein: CASSLAGSTDTQYF. Filled out from reference TRBV5-4 and TRBJ2-3, the complete variable domain reads ETGVTQSPTHLIKTRGQQVTLRCSSQSGHNTVSWYQQALGQGPQFIFQYYREEENGRGNFPPRFSGLQFPNYSSELNVNALELDDSALYLCASSLAGSTDTQYFGPGTRLTVL.

The chain joins TRBV7-3 to TRBJ2-3; a weak D match, TRBD2 (6 bases). CDR1 and CDR2 from the germline V gene are SGHTA and FQGTGA. The germline V and J ends were trimmed by 1 base and 0 bases, with 17 bases remaining between them. The length of the CDR3 is 18 residues. CDR3 protein: CASSLMGGVAASTDTQYF. The CDR3 DNA sequence: TGTGCCAGCAGCTTAATGGGCGGGGTAGCAGCTAGCACAGATACGCAGTATTTT. Filled out from reference TRBV7-3 and TRBJ2-3, the complete variable domain reads GAGVSQTPSNKVTEKGKYVELRCDPISGHTALYWYRQSLGQGPEFLIYFQGTGAADDSGLPNDRFFAVRPEGSVSTLKIQRTERGDSAVYLCASSLMGGVAASTDTQYFGPGTRLTVL.

Note on this clone: The germline gene is not matched at one end of the junction; a read error may be the cause. J is TRBJ2-1 and V is TRBV11-2; the match to TRBD2 covers 9 bases. This CDR3 region has 12 residues. Looked up from germline, CDR1 is SGHAT and CDR2 is FQNNGV. The CDR3, as DNA: TGTGCCAGCAGCTTAGTGAGCGGGAGGTACATCTTC. It translates to CASSLVSGRYIF.

The chain has TRBV10-3 and TRBJ1-5, with 10 nucleotides matching TRBD1. After removal of 2 bases from V and 6 bases from J, the junction contained 4 bases not matched to a gene. Looked up from germline, CDR1 is ENHRY and CDR2 is SYGVKD. The CDR3 length is 15 residues. The CDR3 coding sequence is TGTGCCATCAGTGAGGACGGACAGGGGGTTCAGCCCCAGCATTTT. It yields the protein CAISEDGQGVQPQHF.

The rearrangement joins TRBV11-2 to TRBJ2-7, with 8 nucleotides matching TRBD1. The CDR3 is 14 amino acids. V was clipped by 7 bases and J by 3 bases; unmatched bases: 8. From germline, CDR1 is SGHAT and CDR2 FQNNGV. The CDR3 reads CASTVGQGFYEQYF. In nucleotides, the CDR3 is TGTGCCAGCACTGTAGGACAGGGATTCTACGAGCAGTACTTC.

This clone occurred a few times. The genes are TRBV28 and TRBJ1-1, with unresolved D. Germline V lookup: CDR1 MDHEN, CDR2 SYDVKM. This CDR3 region has 12 residues. V was trimmed by 2 bases and J by 8 bases, leaving 9 bases between them. The CDR3 loop reads CASSLRALEAFF. In DNA, the CDR3 is TGTGCCAGCAGTTTAAGGGCACTCGAAGCTTTCTTT. The full variable domain, with the rest looked up from reference TRBV28 and TRBJ1-1, is DVKVTQSSRYLVKRTGEKVFLECVQDMDHENMFWYRQDPGLGLRLIYFSYDVKMKEKGDIPEGYSVSREKKERFSLILESASTNQTSMYLCASSLRALEAFFGQGTRLTVV.

This clone was recorded once. V usage is TRBV30 and J usage is TRBJ2-7; D may be TRBD2 (5 bases). Germline V gene lookup returns CDR1 GTSNPN and CDR2 SVGIG (reference sequence). The CDR3 has 17 residues. V was shortened by 2 bases and J by 4 bases, with 24 bases between the two germline ends. The CDR3 reads CAWSRGIRPGNYYEQYF. CDR3 sequence (DNA): TGTGCCTGGAGTCGAGGGATTAGACCCGGGAATTATTACGAGCAGTACTTC.

J is TRBJ1-3 and V is TRBV7-2; D call uncertain. V lost 5 bases to trimming and J lost 0 bases, with 11 bases between them. Germline lookup yields CDR1 SGHTA and CDR2 FQGNSA. The CDR3 covers 15 residues. CDR3 sequence reads: CASSAGLSSGNTIYF. The CDR3 DNA reads as TGTGCCAGCAGCGCAGGTTTAAGCTCTGGAAACACCATATATTTT.

This clone has only one observation. The chain is built from TRBV7-8 and TRBJ2-7, with D tentatively TRBD1 (6 bases). The CDR3 is 15 amino acids. The V and J ends lost 5 bases and 2 bases respectively, with 16 bases between them. The germline CDR1 and CDR2 sequences are SGHVS and FQNEAQ. CDR3 bases: TGTGCCAGCAGCCCACCGGGGACACCCGCCTACGAGCAGTACTTC. It encodes CASSPPGTPAYEQYF.

The chain has TRBV6-5 and TRBJ2-2; no clear D. With 6 bases removed from V and 7 bases from J, the gap between germline ends came to 18 bases. The germline CDR1 and CDR2 sequences are MNHEY and SVGAGI. CDR3 size: 15 residues. Here the CDR3 reads CASRKPSRSGGELFF. The DNA for the CDR3 is TGTGCCAGCAGAAAACCTTCTCGGAGTGGCGGGGAGCTGTTTTTT.

The V call is TRBV5-6, the J call TRBJ2-7, with 8 bases fitting TRBD2. CDR1 and CDR2 (germline): SGHDT, YYEEEE. The CDR3 is 15 residues long. J lost 6 bases, V lost 1 base, and 9 bases had no gene match. Here the CDR3 reads CASSLRRAGVGEQYF. In DNA form, the CDR3 reads TGTGCCAGCAGCTTGCGAAGAGCGGGAGTCGGCGAGCAGTACTTC.

This clone appeared a single time. The V call is TRBV4-3, the J call TRBJ1-3, with a possible D match to TRBD1 (6 bases). From germline, CDR1 is LGHNA and CDR2 YSLEER. Trimming cost V 4 bases and J 2 bases, with 12 bases left between them. This CDR3 region has 15 residues. CDR3 protein: CASSPAQGTGNTIYF. For the CDR3, the DNA is TGCGCCAGCAGCCCCGCGCAGGGGACTGGAAACACCATATATTTT.

The gene calls are TRBV19 and TRBJ1-2; D is unclear. The CDR3 runs 15 residues. V dropped 3 bases and J dropped 2 bases, with 13 bases sitting between them. Per germline, CDR1 LNHDA and CDR2 SQIVND (reference sequence). CDR3 sequence (DNA): TGTGCCAGTAGTATGGCAGAGCGAGGGAACTATGGCTACACCTTC. Amino acid sequence: CASSMAERGNYGYTF. Full variable domain (remainder filled in from reference TRBV19 and TRBJ1-2): DGGITQSPKYLFRKEGQNVTLSCEQNLNHDAMYWYRQDPGQGLRLIYYSQIVNDFQKGDIAEGYSVSREKKESFPLTVTSAQKNPTAFYLCASSMAERGNYGYTFGSGTRLTVV.

This chain uses TRBV7-2 with TRBJ2-6; D is ambiguous. This CDR3 region has 15 residues. V lost 4 bases to trimming and J lost 2 bases, with 9 bases between them. In germline, CDR1 is SGHTA, CDR2 FQGNSA. For the CDR3, the DNA is TGTGCCAGCAGCTCCCGATTGACTGGGGCCAACGTCCTGACTTTC. Translated: CASSSRLTGANVLTF.

V usage is TRBV11-3 and J usage is TRBJ2-1; perhaps TRBD2 as D (6 bases). This CDR3 has 15 amino acids. Germline assignment: CDR1 SGHNT and CDR2 YENEEA. V was trimmed by 5 bases and J by 4 bases, leaving 15 bases between them. The chain's CDR3 is CASSPPGLPYNEQFF. CDR3 DNA sequence: TGTGCCAGCAGCCCTCCGGGACTTCCTTACAATGAGCAGTTCTTC.

V is TRBV6-5 and J is TRBJ2-1; D may match TRBD1 or TRBD2 (5 bases each). Trimming removed 7 bases at V and 14 bases at J, with 21 bases between. From germline, CDR1 is MNHEY and CDR2 SVGAGI. The CDR3 runs 13 residues. CDR3 nucleotides: TGTGCCAGCACCAGAGGGGCCGGAAACAAGGAGTTCTTC. This codes for CASTRGAGNKEFF.

The V and J genes are TRBV6-6 and TRBJ1-2; 8 bases align to TRBD1. The CDR3 length is 15 residues. V was clipped by 0 bases and J by 7 bases; unmatched bases: 7. The germline gives CDR1 MNHNY, CDR2 SVGAGI (reference sequence). The CDR3 bases are TGTGCCAGCAGTTACTCGAGGGACAGGTACTCTGGCTACACCTTC. It is translated as CASSYSRDRYSGYTF.

The chain has TRBV27 and TRBJ2-7, with 7 bases matching TRBD2. CDR3 length equals 14 residues. J lost 5 bases, V lost 8 bases, and 12 bases had no gene match. The germline V gene has CDR1 MNHEY and CDR2 SMNVEV (reference sequence). The CDR3, as DNA: TGTGCCAGCTCCTTGTCCGGGAGGATCAACGAGCAGTACTTC. It translates to CASSLSGRINEQYF.